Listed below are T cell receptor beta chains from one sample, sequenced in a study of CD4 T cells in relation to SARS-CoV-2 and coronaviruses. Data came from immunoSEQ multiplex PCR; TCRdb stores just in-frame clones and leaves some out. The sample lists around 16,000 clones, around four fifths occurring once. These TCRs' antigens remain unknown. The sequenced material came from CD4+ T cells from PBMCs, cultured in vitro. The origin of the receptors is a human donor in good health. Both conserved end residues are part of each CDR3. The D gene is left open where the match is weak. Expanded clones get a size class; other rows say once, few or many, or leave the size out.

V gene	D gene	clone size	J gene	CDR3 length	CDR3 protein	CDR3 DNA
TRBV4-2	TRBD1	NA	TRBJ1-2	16	CASTRETGQTSNGYTF	TGTGCCAGCACCCGAGAGACAGGGCAAACGAGCAATGGCTACACCTTC
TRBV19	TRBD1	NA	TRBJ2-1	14	CASSIGQGLDEQFF	TGTGCCAGTAGTATAGGACAGGGTTTGGATGAGCAGTTCTTC
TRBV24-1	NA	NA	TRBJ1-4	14	CATSDTGFNEKLFF	TGTGCCACCAGTGATACCGGATTCAATGAAAAACTGTTTTTT
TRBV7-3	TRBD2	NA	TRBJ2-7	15	CASSPGGTSTYEQYF	TGTGCCAGCAGCCCAGGGGGGACTAGCACCTACGAGCAGTACTTC
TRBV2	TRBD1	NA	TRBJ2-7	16	CASSEAKGTGGREQYF	TGTGCCAGCAGTGAAGCAAAAGGGACAGGGGGGCGTGAGCAGTACTTC
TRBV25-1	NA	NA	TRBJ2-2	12	CASSEGDGELFF	TGTGCCAGCAGTGAGGGGGACGGGGAGCTGTTTTTT
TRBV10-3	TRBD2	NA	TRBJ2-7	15	CAISRGLTSSYEQYF	TGTGCCATCAGCCGGGGACTAACGAGCTCCTACGAGCAGTACTTC
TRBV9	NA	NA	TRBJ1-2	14	CASSSGGFDYGYTF	TGTGCCAGCAGCTCCGGCGGCTTTGACTATGGCTACACCTTC
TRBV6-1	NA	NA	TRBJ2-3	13	CATREDTTDTQYF	TGTGCCACCAGAGAAGACACTACAGATACGCAGTATTTT
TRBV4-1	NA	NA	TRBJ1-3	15	CASSQDGLSGNTIYF	TGCGCCAGCAGCCAAGATGGGCTCTCTGGAAACACCATATATTTT
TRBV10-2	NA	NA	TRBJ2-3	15	CASSDRTHGTDTQYF	TGCGCCAGCAGTGACCGGACCCACGGCACAGATACGCAGTATTTT
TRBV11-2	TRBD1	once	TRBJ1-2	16	CASRPNRDRGDYGYTF	TGTGCCAGCAGACCGAACCGGGACAGGGGCGACTATGGCTACACCTTC
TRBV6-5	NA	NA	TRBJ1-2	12	CASGVESYGYTF	TGTGCCAGTGGGGTTGAGAGCTATGGCTACACCTTC
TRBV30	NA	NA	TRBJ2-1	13	CAWLHAGIDEQFF	TGTGCCTGGCTCCACGCAGGGATCGATGAGCAGTTCTTC
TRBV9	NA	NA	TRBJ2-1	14	CASSVEQSYNEQFF	TGTGCCAGCAGCGTAGAACAGTCCTACAATGAGCAGTTCTTC
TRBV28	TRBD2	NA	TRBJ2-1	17	CASSPPGAGGSYNEQFF	TGTGCCAGCAGTCCCCCGGGGGCGGGAGGATCCTACAATGAGCAGTTCTTC
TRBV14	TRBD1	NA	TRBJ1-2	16	CASSQLLIGTGRDYTF	TGTGCCAGCAGCCAACTGCTTATAGGGACAGGGCGTGACTACACCTTC
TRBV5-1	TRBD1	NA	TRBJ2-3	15	CASSLRQGYTDTQYF	TGCGCCAGCAGCTTAAGACAGGGCTACACAGATACGCAGTATTTT
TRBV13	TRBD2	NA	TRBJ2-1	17	CASSQGLAGVLNNEQFF	TGTGCCAGCAGCCAGGGACTAGCGGGAGTTTTGAACAATGAGCAGTTCTTC
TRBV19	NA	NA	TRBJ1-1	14	CASIKVAGNTEAFF	TGTGCCAGTATTAAGGTAGCAGGGAACACTGAAGCTTTCTTT
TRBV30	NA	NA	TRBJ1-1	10	CACRHTEAFF	TGTGCCTGCCGGCACACTGAAGCTTTCTTT
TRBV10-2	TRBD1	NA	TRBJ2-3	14	CASRGQGRSDTQYF	TGCGCCAGCAGAGGACAGGGGAGATCAGATACGCAGTATTTT
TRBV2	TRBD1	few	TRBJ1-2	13	CASGTGMDYGYTF	TGTGCCAGCGGGACAGGGATGGACTATGGCTACACCTTC
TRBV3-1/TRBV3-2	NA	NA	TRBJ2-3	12	CASSPKTDTQYF	TGTGCCAGCAGCCCGAAAACAGATACGCAGTATTTT
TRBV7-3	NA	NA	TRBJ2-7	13	CASSLWGAPEQYF	TGTGCCAGCAGCTTATGGGGGGCGCCCGAGCAGTACTTC
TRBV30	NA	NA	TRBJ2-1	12	CAWSHPGSRQVF	TGTGCCTGGAGCCACCCGGGATCTCGGCAGGTCTTC
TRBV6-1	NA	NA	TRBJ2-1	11	CASSPEGGQFF	TGTGCCAGCAGCCCCGAGGGGGGGCAGTTCTTC
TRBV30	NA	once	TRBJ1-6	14	CAWNGASNNSPLHF	TGTGCCTGGAACGGGGCCTCCAATAATTCACCCCTCCACTTT
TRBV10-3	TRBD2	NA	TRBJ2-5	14	CATALGEGQETQYF	TGTGCCACGGCTCTGGGGGAGGGGCAAGAGACCCAGTACTTC
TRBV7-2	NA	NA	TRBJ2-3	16	CASSLQGTSFADTQYF	TGTGCCAGCAGCTTACAGGGTACAAGTTTCGCAGATACGCAGTATTTT
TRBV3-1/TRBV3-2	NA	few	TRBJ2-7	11	CASSQSYEQYF	TGTGCCAGCAGCCAATCCTACGAGCAGTACTTC
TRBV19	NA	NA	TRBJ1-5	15	CASSIQGLASQPQHF	TGTGCCAGTAGTATTCAGGGTCTGGCGTCGCAGCCCCAGCATTTT
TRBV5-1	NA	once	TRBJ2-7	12	CASSESAGARRF	TGCGCCAGCAGCGAATCCGCAGGGGCCCGAAGGTTC
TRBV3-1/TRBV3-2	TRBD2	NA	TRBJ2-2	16	CASSLGGRERTGELFF	TGTGCCAGCAGCCTGGGCGGGAGGGAGCGGACCGGGGAGCTGTTTTTT
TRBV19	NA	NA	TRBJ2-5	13	CASSTGLQETQYF	TGTGCCAGTAGCACGGGACTTCAAGAGACCCAGTACTTC
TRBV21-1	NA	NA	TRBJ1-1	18	CASSWTGGAGQMNTEAFF	TGTGCCAGCTCCTGGACAGGGGGCGCGGGTCAGATGAACACTGAAGCTTTCTTT
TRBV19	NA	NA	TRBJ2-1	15	CASSIDRQGGKEQFF	TGTGCCAGTAGTATAGATAGGCAGGGCGGGAAAGAGCAGTTCTTC
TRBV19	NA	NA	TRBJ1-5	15	CASSISARGNQPQHF	TGTGCCAGTAGTATTAGTGCCCGGGGCAATCAGCCCCAGCATTTT
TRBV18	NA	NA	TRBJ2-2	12	CASSPGAGELFF	TGTGCCAGCTCACCCGGGGCCGGGGAGCTGTTTTTT
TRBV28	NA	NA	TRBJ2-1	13	CASSPPEYNEQFF	TGTGCCAGCAGTCCTCCTGAATACAATGAGCAGTTCTTC
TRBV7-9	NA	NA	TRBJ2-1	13	CASSLDYWDEQFF	TGTGCCAGCAGCTTGGACTATTGGGATGAGCAGTTCTTC
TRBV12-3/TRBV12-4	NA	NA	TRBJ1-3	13	CASRMTSGNTIYF	TGTGCCAGCAGGATGACCTCTGGAAACACCATATATTTT
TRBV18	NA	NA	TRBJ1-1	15	CASSPPQFRNTEAFF	TGTGCCAGCTCACCACCCCAATTCCGTAACACTGAAGCTTTCTTT
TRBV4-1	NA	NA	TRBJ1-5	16	CASSQKGDQFNQPQHF	TGCGCCAGCAGCCAGAAAGGTGACCAGTTCAATCAGCCCCAGCATTTT
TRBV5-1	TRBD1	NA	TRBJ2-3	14	CASSLGGLEDTQYF	TGCGCCAGCAGCCTAGGGGGCTTAGAAGATACGCAGTATTTT
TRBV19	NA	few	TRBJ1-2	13	CASSSYGNYGYTF	TGTGCCAGTAGTTCTTACGGGAACTATGGCTACACCTTC
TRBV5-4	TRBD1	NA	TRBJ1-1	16	CASSLPGGYMNTEAFF	TGTGCCAGCAGCTTGCCAGGGGGCTATATGAACACTGAAGCTTTCTTT
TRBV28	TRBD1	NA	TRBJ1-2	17	CASTPFQGAAGNYGYTF	TGTGCCAGCACACCTTTTCAGGGGGCAGCTGGGAATTATGGCTACACCTTC
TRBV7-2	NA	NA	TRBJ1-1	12	CASSPADRKAFF	TGTGCCAGCAGCCCTGCGGACAGAAAAGCTTTCTTT
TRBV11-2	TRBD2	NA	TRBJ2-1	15	CASSPRTSGSHEQFF	TGTGCCAGCAGCCCCCGGACTAGCGGGAGTCATGAGCAGTTCTTC
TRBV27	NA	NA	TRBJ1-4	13	CASVIWTVEKLFF	TGTGCCAGCGTAATTTGGACAGTTGAAAAACTGTTTTTT
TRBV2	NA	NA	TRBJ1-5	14	CASSERRSNQPQHF	TGTGCCAGCAGTGAACGGAGAAGCAATCAGCCCCAGCATTTT
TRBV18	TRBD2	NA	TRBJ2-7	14	CASSPTSGRGEQYF	TGTGCCAGCTCACCTACTAGCGGGAGAGGCGAGCAGTACTTC
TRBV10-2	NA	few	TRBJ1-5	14	CASSPRQHNQPQHF	TGCGCCAGCAGTCCTAGGCAGCACAATCAGCCCCAGCATTTT